This is a list of T cell receptor beta chains from one sample in a study of CD8+ T cells in alopecia areata. Some clones are missing from TCRdb's copy, which holds only in-frame ones; the method was immunoSEQ multiplex PCR. The table lists 120,000 to 150,000 clones, approximately 56% of them singletons. The source material was CD8+ T cells sorted from blood. Every receptor here comes from a human donor in good health. The CDR3 runs from the conserved cysteine through the conserved F or W. The D gene is left open where the match is weak. Where a row states a size, it is once, few, many or the class of an expanded clone; other rows omit it.

v_gene: TRBV28; d_gene: TRBD2; len: 13; j_gene: TRBJ2-5; abundance: .; CDR3aa: CASRWTSGRTQYF; CDR3nt: TGTGCCAGCAGGTGGACTAGCGGGAGGACCCAGTACTTC
v_gene: TRBV27; d_gene: .; len: 13; j_gene: TRBJ1-4; abundance: .; CDR3aa: CASSLGGAQKLFF; CDR3nt: TGTGCCAGCAGTTTAGGGGGAGCTCAAAAACTGTTTTTT
v_gene: TRBV2; d_gene: TRBD2; len: 18; j_gene: TRBJ2-2; abundance: .; CDR3aa: CASSGQATSGRIGGELFF; CDR3nt: TGTGCCAGCAGTGGTCAGGCGACTAGCGGGAGAATAGGCGGGGAGCTGTTTTTT
v_gene: TRBV25-1; d_gene: TRBD1; len: 12; j_gene: TRBJ1-2; abundance: medium-sized; CDR3aa: CASTTGGYGYTF; CDR3nt: TGTGCCAGCACGACAGGGGGCTATGGCTACACCTTC
v_gene: TRBV11-2; d_gene: TRBD2; len: 14; j_gene: TRBJ2-7; abundance: .; CDR3aa: CASSLVASGYEQYF; CDR3nt: TGTGCCAGCAGCTTAGTCGCTAGCGGCTACGAGCAGTACTTC
v_gene: TRBV4-1; d_gene: .; len: 15; j_gene: TRBJ2-7; abundance: .; CDR3aa: CASSQVWGSFYEQYF; CDR3nt: TGCGCCAGCAGCCAAGTTTGGGGGTCCTTCTACGAGCAGTACTTC
v_gene: TRBV11-2; d_gene: .; len: 14; j_gene: TRBJ2-7; abundance: few; CDR3aa: CASSLAGNRYEQYF; CDR3nt: TGTGCCAGCAGCTTAGCAGGGAATCGCTACGAGCAGTACTTC
v_gene: TRBV7-8; d_gene: .; len: 15; j_gene: TRBJ2-2; abundance: few; CDR3aa: CASRFGTSNTGELFF; CDR3nt: TGTGCCAGCAGGTTTGGCACCTCGAACACCGGGGAGCTGTTTTTT
v_gene: TRBV18; d_gene: TRBD2; len: 15; j_gene: TRBJ2-5; abundance: .; CDR3aa: CASSNRASGQETQYF; CDR3nt: TGTGCCAGCTCAAACAGAGCTAGCGGACAAGAGACCCAGTACTTC
v_gene: TRBV7-9; d_gene: .; len: 12; j_gene: TRBJ1-1; abundance: once; CDR3aa: CASSPFSSEAFF; CDR3nt: TGTGCCAGCAGCCCCTTCTCCTCTGAAGCTTTCTTT
v_gene: TRBV5-6; d_gene: .; len: 12; j_gene: TRBJ2-3; abundance: .; CDR3aa: CASSLEGDTQYF; CDR3nt: TGTGCCAGCAGCTTGGAGGGAGATACGCAGTATTTT
v_gene: TRBV6-1; d_gene: .; len: 14; j_gene: TRBJ2-3; abundance: .; CDR3aa: CASSHKRSTDTQYF; CDR3nt: TGTGCCAGCAGTCACAAGCGGAGCACAGATACGCAGTATTTT
v_gene: TRBV29-1; d_gene: TRBD2; len: 15; j_gene: TRBJ2-3; abundance: .; CDR3aa: CSVGSAGAVTDTQYF; CDR3nt: TGCAGCGTTGGGTCCGCGGGAGCTGTGACAGATACGCAGTATTTT
v_gene: TRBV28; d_gene: .; len: 15; j_gene: TRBJ2-3; abundance: .; CDR3aa: CASCVGSSSTDTQYF; CDR3nt: TGTGCCAGCTGCGTGGGGTCCTCTAGCACAGATACGCAGTATTTT
v_gene: TRBV2; d_gene: .; len: 13; j_gene: TRBJ2-7; abundance: .; CDR3aa: CASRDDQGYEQYF; CDR3nt: TGTGCCAGCAGGGATGATCAGGGTTACGAGCAGTACTTC
v_gene: TRBV28; d_gene: TRBD1; len: 14; j_gene: TRBJ1-4; abundance: few; CDR3aa: CASSLFVGSGGVFF; CDR3nt: TGTGCCAGCAGTTTATTTGTTGGTTCAGGGGGCGTGTTTTTT
v_gene: TRBV6-5; d_gene: .; len: 13; j_gene: TRBJ1-1; abundance: .; CDR3aa: CASSYGGGDRAFF; CDR3nt: TGTGCCAGCAGTTACGGGGGGGGCGATCGGGCTTTCTTT
v_gene: TRBV4-1; d_gene: TRBD1; len: 17; j_gene: TRBJ2-2; abundance: .; CDR3aa: CASSRTGQGEGTGELFF; CDR3nt: TGCGCCAGCAGCCGGACGGGACAGGGAGAGGGCACCGGGGAGCTGTTTTTT
v_gene: TRBV29-1; d_gene: .; len: 11; j_gene: TRBJ1-1; abundance: .; CDR3aa: CSVPEGTEAFF; CDR3nt: TGCAGCGTTCCAGAGGGGACTGAAGCTTTCTTT
v_gene: TRBV27; d_gene: .; len: 14; j_gene: TRBJ2-7; abundance: .; CDR3aa: CASSPSGPLREQYF; CDR3nt: TGTGCCAGCAGTCCGTCGGGACCGCTACGCGAGCAGTACTTC
v_gene: TRBV4-1; d_gene: .; len: 16; j_gene: TRBJ2-3; abundance: .; CDR3aa: CASSQEDPDPPDTQYF; CDR3nt: TGCGCCAGCAGCCAAGAGGATCCGGACCCCCCAGATACGCAGTATTTT
v_gene: TRBV29-1; d_gene: .; len: 14; j_gene: TRBJ2-5; abundance: .; CDR3aa: CSVDAEEYQETQYF; CDR3nt: TGCAGCGTTGACGCGGAAGAGTACCAAGAGACCCAGTACTTC
v_gene: TRBV29-1; d_gene: .; len: 13; j_gene: TRBJ2-7; abundance: few; CDR3aa: CSVVSGDTYEQYF; CDR3nt: TGCAGCGTTGTATCCGGGGACACCTACGAGCAGTACTTC
v_gene: TRBV7-2; d_gene: TRBD2; len: 13; j_gene: TRBJ2-3; abundance: .; CDR3aa: CASSRLAGDTQYF; CDR3nt: TGTGCCAGCAGCCGGTTAGCGGGAGATACGCAGTATTTT
v_gene: TRBV9; d_gene: .; len: 15; j_gene: TRBJ1-1; abundance: .; CDR3aa: CASSVDSGMNTEAFF; CDR3nt: TGTGCCAGCAGCGTCGATAGTGGCATGAACACTGAAGCTTTCTTT
v_gene: TRBV2; d_gene: .; len: 13; j_gene: TRBJ2-5; abundance: .; CDR3aa: CASSSGGWETQYF; CDR3nt: TGTGCCAGCAGTTCCGGAGGATGGGAGACCCAGTACTTC
v_gene: TRBV4-1; d_gene: TRBD1; len: 16; j_gene: TRBJ2-7; abundance: .; CDR3aa: CASSPKWTGYTYEQYF; CDR3nt: TGCGCCAGCAGCCCAAAGTGGACAGGCTATACCTACGAGCAGTACTTC
v_gene: TRBV6-9; d_gene: TRBD1; len: 16; j_gene: TRBJ2-2; abundance: few; CDR3aa: CASSSPGTGYTGELFF; CDR3nt: TGTGCCAGCAGTTCCCCCGGGACAGGTTACACCGGGGAGCTGTTTTTT
v_gene: TRBV7-9; d_gene: .; len: 12; j_gene: TRBJ2-1; abundance: .; CDR3aa: CASSFSAGEQFF; CDR3nt: TGTGCCAGCAGCTTTAGCGCCGGTGAGCAGTTCTTC
v_gene: TRBV6-6; d_gene: .; len: 11; j_gene: TRBJ2-7; abundance: .; CDR3aa: CASSPNYEQYF; CDR3nt: TGTGCCAGCAGTCCCAACTACGAGCAGTACTTC
v_gene: TRBV27; d_gene: TRBD1; len: 15; j_gene: TRBJ2-5; abundance: .; CDR3aa: CASSLRQGAPGVLDF; CDR3nt: TGTGCCAGCAGTTTACGACAGGGGGCGCCCGGAGTCCTGGACTTC
v_gene: TRBV13; d_gene: .; len: 13; j_gene: TRBJ2-7; abundance: few; CDR3aa: CASSLTETYEQYF; CDR3nt: TGTGCCAGCAGCTTGACGGAAACCTACGAGCAGTACTTC
v_gene: TRBV29-1; d_gene: TRBD2; len: 13; j_gene: TRBJ2-1; abundance: once; CDR3aa: CSGPGLGSNEQFF; CDR3nt: TGCAGCGGGCCGGGACTAGGATCGAATGAGCAGTTCTTC
v_gene: TRBV7-9; d_gene: TRBD1; len: 14; j_gene: TRBJ2-3; abundance: .; CDR3aa: CASSPWTGADTQYF; CDR3nt: TGTGCCAGCAGCCCGTGGACAGGGGCAGATACGCAGTATTTT
v_gene: TRBV29-1; d_gene: TRBD2; len: 14; j_gene: TRBJ2-7; abundance: .; CDR3aa: CSVFGLAGFDEQYF; CDR3nt: TGCAGCGTCTTCGGACTAGCGGGTTTCGACGAGCAGTACTTC
v_gene: TRBV29-1; d_gene: .; len: 11; j_gene: TRBJ2-7; abundance: .; CDR3aa: CSVVHFYEQYF; CDR3nt: TGCAGCGTTGTACACTTCTACGAGCAGTACTTC
v_gene: TRBV28; d_gene: .; len: 10; j_gene: TRBJ2-1; abundance: .; CDR3aa: CASSFGEQFF; CDR3nt: TGTGCCAGCAGTTTCGGTGAGCAGTTCTTC
v_gene: TRBV9; d_gene: .; len: 13; j_gene: TRBJ2-7; abundance: .; CDR3aa: CASSEGGTYEQYF; CDR3nt: TGTGCCAGCAGCGAGGGAGGAACCTACGAGCAGTACTTC
v_gene: TRBV9; d_gene: .; len: 15; j_gene: TRBJ2-7; abundance: once; CDR3aa: CASSPSGGRAYEQYF; CDR3nt: TGTGCCAGCAGCCCCTCAGGGGGGCGGGCCTACGAGCAGTACTTC
v_gene: TRBV5-6; d_gene: .; len: 14; j_gene: TRBJ2-6; abundance: .; CDR3aa: CASSLGGSEIVLTF; CDR3nt: TGTGCCAGCAGCTTGGGGGGGTCTGAGATCGTCCTGACTTTC
v_gene: TRBV2; d_gene: .; len: 14; j_gene: TRBJ2-2; abundance: .; CDR3aa: CASSTSTITGELFF; CDR3nt: TGTGCCAGCAGTACCTCGACAATAACCGGGGAGCTGTTTTTT
v_gene: TRBV11-2; d_gene: TRBD1; len: 17; j_gene: TRBJ2-2; abundance: .; CDR3aa: CASSLVRQGAGTGELFF; CDR3nt: TGTGCCAGCAGCCTCGTTAGACAGGGGGCCGGCACCGGGGAGCTGTTTTTT
v_gene: TRBV6-6; d_gene: .; len: 14; j_gene: TRBJ2-6; abundance: few; CDR3aa: CASSPGLGANVLTF; CDR3nt: TGTGCCAGCAGCCCTGGACTCGGGGCCAACGTCCTGACTTTC
v_gene: TRBV27; d_gene: .; len: 13; j_gene: TRBJ2-7; abundance: .; CDR3aa: CASSRGRRNEQYF; CDR3nt: TGTGCCAGCAGCCGGGGGCGACGGAACGAGCAGTACTTC
v_gene: TRBV27; d_gene: .; len: 13; j_gene: TRBJ1-2; abundance: once; CDR3aa: CASSLWGSYGYTF; CDR3nt: TGTGCCAGCAGTTTATGGGGTAGCTATGGCTACACCTTC
v_gene: TRBV5-6; d_gene: .; len: 15; j_gene: TRBJ2-7; abundance: .; CDR3aa: CASSSAEGHLYEQYF; CDR3nt: TGTGCCAGCAGCTCGGCAGAGGGACACCTTTACGAGCAGTACTTC
v_gene: TRBV30; d_gene: .; len: 13; j_gene: TRBJ2-4; abundance: .; CDR3aa: CAWSPPGVDIQYF; CDR3nt: TGTGCCTGGAGTCCCCCCGGAGTTGACATTCAGTACTTC
v_gene: TRBV7-9; d_gene: TRBD2; len: 15; j_gene: TRBJ2-7; abundance: few; CDR3aa: CASSPAGTSAYEQYF; CDR3nt: TGTGCCAGCAGCCCGGCCGGGACTAGCGCATACGAGCAGTACTTC
v_gene: TRBV10-3; d_gene: .; len: 12; j_gene: TRBJ2-7; abundance: .; CDR3aa: CAISGQAYEQYF; CDR3nt: TGTGCCATCAGTGGACAGGCCTACGAGCAGTACTTC
v_gene: TRBV13; d_gene: .; len: 14; j_gene: TRBJ2-1; abundance: .; CDR3aa: CASSLEEGRNEQFF; CDR3nt: TGTGCCAGCAGCTTAGAAGAGGGGCGGAATGAGCAGTTCTTC
v_gene: TRBV29-1; d_gene: .; len: 11; j_gene: TRBJ1-2; abundance: few; CDR3aa: CSVEGRDGYTF; CDR3nt: TGCAGCGTTGAAGGCAGGGATGGCTACACCTTC
v_gene: TRBV9; d_gene: TRBD1; len: 15; j_gene: TRBJ1-2; abundance: .; CDR3aa: CASSPGDRGYFGYTF; CDR3nt: TGTGCCAGCAGCCCGGGCGACAGGGGGTACTTTGGCTACACCTTC
v_gene: TRBV13; d_gene: TRBD1; len: 15; j_gene: TRBJ2-1; abundance: .; CDR3aa: CASSFGQGAYNEQFF; CDR3nt: TGTGCCAGCAGCTTCGGCCAGGGGGCTTACAATGAGCAGTTCTTC
v_gene: TRBV29-1; d_gene: .; len: 13; j_gene: TRBJ1-1; abundance: .; CDR3aa: CSVPGGQNTEAFF; CDR3nt: TGCAGCGTTCCCGGTGGGCAGAACACTGAAGCTTTCTTT
v_gene: TRBV7-9; d_gene: TRBD2; len: 17; j_gene: TRBJ2-2; abundance: .; CDR3aa: CASSAGLAGGPAGELFF; CDR3nt: TGTGCCAGCAGCGCGGGACTAGCGGGAGGGCCGGCCGGGGAGCTGTTTTTT
v_gene: TRBV27; d_gene: TRBD1; len: 14; j_gene: TRBJ2-7; abundance: .; CDR3aa: CASSFTGARYEQYF; CDR3nt: TGTGCCAGCAGTTTTACAGGGGCTCGGTACGAGCAGTACTTC
v_gene: TRBV29-1; d_gene: TRBD1; len: 14; j_gene: TRBJ2-3; abundance: few; CDR3aa: CSVRTGDFTDTQYF; CDR3nt: TGCAGCGTGCGGACAGGAGATTTCACAGATACGCAGTATTTT